A single sample gave rise to the 7 T cell receptor beta chains below, sequenced in a study of T cells in Graves' hyperthyroidism and ophthalmopathy. It was RNA transcripts that yielded the amplified TCR beta CDR3 regions. Primed by the HTBI set, a first-round RT-PCR was run on the TCR CDR3. A single record per CDR3 protein comes from TCRdb applying MiXCR to the multiplex PCR reads. The sample lists nearly 600,000 distinct CDR3 sequences, approximately 14% occurring once. Sample: blood. The source of these receptors is a woman aged 25-40 years with Graves' hyperthyroidism that later progressed to Graves' ophthalmopathy.

Concerning this clonotype itself: One end of the junction does not line up with germline, which may come from a read error. The V gene is TRBV20-1, the J gene TRBJ2-2; 7 bases match TRBD1. The CDR3 has 13 residues. The germline V gene has CDR1 DFQATT and CDR2 SNEGSKA (reference sequence). This CDR3 is CSARGGSTGELFF. The CDR3, as DNA: TGCAGTGCGAGAGGGGGCAGCACCGGGGAGCTGTTTTTT.

This clonotype showed up many times. This sequence joins TRBV19 and TRBJ1-5; D remains unclear. The CDR3 is 12 amino acids. V lost 7 bases, J lost 5 bases, and 9 bases lay in between. Germline V gene lookup returns CDR1 LNHDA and CDR2 SQIVND (reference sequence). The CDR3, as DNA: TGTGCCAGTACCCAACTTGATCAGCCCCAGCATTTT. The encoded protein is CASTQLDQPQHF.

This clonotype showed up many times. J is TRBJ1-4 and V is TRBV6-2 or TRBV6-3; D is unclear. The CDR3 has 12 residues. CDR1 and CDR2 from the germline V gene are MNHEY and SVGEGT. Trimming cost V 3 bases and J 8 bases, with 7 bases left between them. CDR3 amino acids: CASSYSGEKLFF. The DNA of the CDR3 is TGTGCCAGCAGTTATTCCGGAGAAAAACTGTTTTTT.

This clonotype was counted a few times. This rearrangement joins TRBV7-2 to TRBJ1-1; 8 bases align to TRBD1. This CDR3 has 16 residues. The V and J ends lost 6 bases and 0 bases, in that order; junction bases with no gene match: 9. CDR1 is SGHTA and CDR2 is FQGNSA in the germline V gene. The DNA for the CDR3 is TGTGCCAGCAGGGAAACAGGGGGAGGAATGAACACTGAAGCTTTCTTT. Protein product: CASRETGGGMNTEAFF.

The table lists this clonotype with many counts. The chain couples TRBV6-1 to TRBJ2-1; 13 bases are shared with TRBD2. The junction had 13 bases not matched to a gene; V was cut back by 10 bases and J by 10 bases. Germline CDR1 and CDR2: MNHNS and SASEGT. The CDR3 sequence is 15 residues long. The CDR3 DNA is TGTGCCACCAACCCCGGGACTAGCGGGATAGAAGAGCAGTTCTTC. It encodes CATNPGTSGIEEQFF.

Remarks on this clonotype: This sequence may be a read error, since a much larger clone differs from it by one base. The chain is built from TRBV7-9 and TRBJ1-1; D might be TRBD1 (5 bases). This CDR3 region has 17 residues. Germline CDR1 is SEHNR and CDR2 is FQNEAQ (reference sequence). Written as DNA, the CDR3 is TGTGCCAGCAGCTTAGACTCGGGACGGCGACTGAACATTGAAGCTTTCTTT. Residues: CASSLDSGRRLNIEAFF.

This clonotype was detected ten times or more. The V and J genes are TRBV20-1 and TRBJ2-1; 11 bases are a match to TRBD2. Germline-derived CDR1 and CDR2 are DFQATT and SNEGSKA (reference sequence). The CDR3 is 16 residues long. The V segment lost 6 bases and the J segment 8 bases; nucleotides outside the gene matches: 15. CDR3 in amino acids: CSAGLAGGRDVYEQFF. CDR3 in DNA: TGCAGTGCCGGACTAGCGGGTGGGCGGGATGTGTATGAGCAGTTCTTC.